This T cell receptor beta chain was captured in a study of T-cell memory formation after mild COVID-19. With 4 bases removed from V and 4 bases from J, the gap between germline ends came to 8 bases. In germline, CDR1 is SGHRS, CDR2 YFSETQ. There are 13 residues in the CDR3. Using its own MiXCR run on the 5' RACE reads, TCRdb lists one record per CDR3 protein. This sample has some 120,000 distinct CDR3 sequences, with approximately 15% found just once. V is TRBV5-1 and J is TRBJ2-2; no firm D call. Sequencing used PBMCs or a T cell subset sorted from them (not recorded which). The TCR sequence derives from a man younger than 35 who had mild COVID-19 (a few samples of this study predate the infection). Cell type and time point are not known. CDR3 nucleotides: TGCGCCAGCAGCCGGTTACCCACCGGGGAGCTGTTTTTT. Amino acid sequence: CASSRLPTGELFF.